This T cell receptor (beta chain) stems from a study of tissue T cells after allogeneic stem cell transplantation. Study-wide results and caveats: Anatomically similar tissues had similar TCR repertoires within each patient.

This research-autopsy study prospectively enrolled adult allogeneic hematopoietic cell transplant recipients with steroid-refractory graft-versus-host disease. This CDR3 is 15 amino acids long. V lost 8 bases and J 9 bases, leaving 20 bases between the germline ends. Germline values: CDR1 MNHEY, CDR2 SMNVEV (reference sequence). In regard to this clone: Antigen unknown.

The table came from immunoSEQ multiplex PCR; TCRdb's copy has only in-frame clones and leaves some out. Of thousands of clones in the sample, approximately 59% were seen once. The source is a male patient of 60 years or more with steroid-refractory graft-versus-host disease after an allogeneic stem cell transplant. These T cells may partly come from the graft donor. The chain carries TRBV27 and TRBJ1-6; D unresolved. Sequences were derived from ascending colon tissue, sampled at autopsy. CDR3 DNA sequence: TGTGCCAGCCGTCCTTATACTCCTATAAGTTCACCCCTCCACTTT. As protein: CASRPYTPISSPLHF.